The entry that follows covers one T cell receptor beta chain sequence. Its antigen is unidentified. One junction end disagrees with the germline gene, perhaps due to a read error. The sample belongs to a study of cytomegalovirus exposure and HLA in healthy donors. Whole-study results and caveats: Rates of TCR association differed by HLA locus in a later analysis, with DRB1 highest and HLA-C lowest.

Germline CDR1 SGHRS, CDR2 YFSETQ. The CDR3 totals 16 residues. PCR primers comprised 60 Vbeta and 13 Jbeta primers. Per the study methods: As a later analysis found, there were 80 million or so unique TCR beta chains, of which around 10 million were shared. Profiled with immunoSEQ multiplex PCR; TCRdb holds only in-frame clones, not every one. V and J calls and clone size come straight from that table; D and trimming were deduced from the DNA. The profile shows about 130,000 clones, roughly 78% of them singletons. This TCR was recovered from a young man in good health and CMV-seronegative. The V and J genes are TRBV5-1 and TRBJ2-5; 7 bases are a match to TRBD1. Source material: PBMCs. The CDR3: CVSSVVPGGSGETQYF. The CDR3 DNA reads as TGCGTCAGCAGCGTTGTACCAGGGGGTTCGGGAGAGACCCAGTACTTC.